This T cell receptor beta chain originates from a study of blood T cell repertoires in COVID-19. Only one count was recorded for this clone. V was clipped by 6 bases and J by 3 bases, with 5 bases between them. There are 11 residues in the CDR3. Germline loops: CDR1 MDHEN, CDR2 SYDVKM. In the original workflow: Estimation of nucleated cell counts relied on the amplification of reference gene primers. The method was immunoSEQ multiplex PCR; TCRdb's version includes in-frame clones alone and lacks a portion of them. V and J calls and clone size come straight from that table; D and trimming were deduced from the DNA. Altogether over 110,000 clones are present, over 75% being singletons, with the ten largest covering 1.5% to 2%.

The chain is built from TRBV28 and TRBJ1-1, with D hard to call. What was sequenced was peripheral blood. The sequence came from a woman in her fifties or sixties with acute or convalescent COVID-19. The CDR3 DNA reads TGTGCCAGCAGCTCGGACACTGAAGCTTTCTTT. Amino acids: CASSSDTEAFF. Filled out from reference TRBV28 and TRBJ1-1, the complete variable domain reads DVKVTQSSRYLVKRTGEKVFLECVQDMDHENMFWYRQDPGLGLRLIYFSYDVKMKEKGDIPEGYSVSREKKERFSLILESASTNQTSMYLCASSSDTEAFFGQGTRLTVV.